Presented here are 19 T cell receptor beta chains from one specimen sequenced in a study of blood T cell repertoires in COVID-19. Sequencing was performed with immunoSEQ multiplex PCR; in TCRdb, only in-frame clones are kept and a portion is missing. This table has over 30,000 clones, about 80% appearing once. Specimen: peripheral blood. These receptors were taken from a man of 80 years or more with active or convalescent COVID-19.

This clone was detected only a few times. The chain links TRBV18 to TRBJ1-2, with 8 bases aligning to TRBD1. V was clipped by 3 bases and J by 2 bases; unmatched bases: 2. This CDR3 is built from 14 residues. The germline CDR1 and CDR2 sequences are KGHSH and LQKENI. DNA of the CDR3: TGTGCCAGCTCACCTACAGGGGGAAACTATGGCTACACCTTC. Protein: CASSPTGGNYGYTF.

V usage is TRBV30 and J usage is TRBJ2-1, with 8 nucleotides matching TRBD1. The V gene end was trimmed by 1 base and the J gene end by 9 bases; junction bases not matched to a gene: 8. This CDR3 spans 14 amino acids. CDR1 is GTSNPN, CDR2 SVGIG, per germline (reference sequence). CDR3 nucleotide sequence: TGTGCCTGGAGTGGATTTGGACAGGGTTTTGAGCAGTTCTTC. Translation gives CAWSGFGQGFEQFF.

The genes are TRBV5-1 and TRBJ2-1, with 9 bases that match TRBD2. V dropped 0 bases and J dropped 7; count of bases not matched to a gene: 5. The CDR3 runs 15 residues. Germline CDR1 is SGHRS and CDR2 is YFSETQ. CDR3 sequence reads: CASSLVAGAWNEQFF. In nucleotides, the CDR3 is TGCGCCAGCAGCTTGGTAGCGGGAGCTTGGAATGAGCAGTTCTTC.

The V gene is TRBV2, the J gene TRBJ2-3; 9 positions agree with TRBD1. The CDR3 consists of 14 residues. The junction had 4 bases not matched to a gene; V was cut back by 4 bases and J by 5 bases. Germline V gene data show CDR1 as SNHLY and CDR2 as FYNNEI. The CDR3 here is CASSADRGVDTQYF. The CDR3 region has the DNA TGTGCCAGCAGTGCCGACAGGGGGGTAGATACGCAGTATTTT.

The DNA of the CDR3 is TGTGCCACCAGTTCAGGGACTAGCGGGAGTGCCCAGTACTTC. This encodes CATSSGTSGSAQYF. The chain employs TRBV24-1 and TRBJ2-5; 14 positions match TRBD2. The CDR3 covers 14 residues. J lost 9 bases, V lost 6 bases, and 5 bases had no gene match. Germline values: CDR1 KGHDR, CDR2 SFDVKD.

This sequence joins TRBV4-3 and TRBJ2-3, with TRBD2 identical over 9 bases. This CDR3 contains 17 residues. Per the germline V gene, CDR1 is LGHNA and CDR2 is YSLEER. With V trimmed by 4 bases and J by 3 bases, 11 bases remained unmatched. The CDR3 spells CASSPSFSSGVTDTQYF. The CDR3 DNA reads as TGCGCCAGCAGCCCCTCCTTTTCTAGCGGGGTTACAGATACGCAGTATTTT.

The rearrangement joins TRBV30 to TRBJ1-2; D gene uncertain. Germline lookup yields CDR1 GTSNPN and CDR2 SVGIG (reference sequence). The CDR3 is 14 amino acids. The V end lost 2 bases, the J end lost 4 bases, and 14 bases lay between the germline ends. The CDR3 is CAWSRTLIGYGYTF. CDR3 bases: TGTGCCTGGAGTAGGACTCTTATCGGCTATGGCTACACCTTC.

V is TRBV27 and J is TRBJ1-6; TRBD1 matches 9 bases. The CDR3 runs 15 residues. Germline-derived CDR1 and CDR2 are MNHEY and SMNVEV (reference sequence). The V and J ends lost 2 bases and 6 bases, in that order; junction bases with no gene match: 2. The CDR3 protein is CASSLEDRGNSPLHF. Here the CDR3 DNA reads TGTGCCAGCAGTTTAGAGGACAGGGGTAATTCACCCCTCCACTTT.

The chain carries TRBV27 and TRBJ2-3; 7 bases are a match to TRBD2. Germline loops: CDR1 MNHEY, CDR2 SMNVEV (reference sequence). The CDR3 length is 18 residues. Unmatched junction bases numbered 15, after V lost 3 bases and J lost 3 bases. CDR3 nucleotide sequence: TGTGCCAGCAGTTTCTCCCCACTAGCGAGTACAGTAACAGATACGCAGTATTTT. This sequence encodes CASSFSPLASTVTDTQYF.

The chain combines TRBV5-1 with TRBJ2-7; D might be TRBD2 (5 bases). The CDR3 length is 13 residues. V was trimmed by 6 bases and J by 0 bases, leaving 10 bases between them. CDR1 is SGHRS and CDR2 is YFSETQ in the germline V gene. For the CDR3, the DNA is TGCGCCAGCACTGCCCGGGGCTCCTACGAGCAGTACTTC. Protein: CASTARGSYEQYF.

The chain is built from TRBV2 and TRBJ2-3; 7 bases map to TRBD2. The CDR3 runs 15 residues. Germline CDR1 and CDR2: SNHLY and FYNNEI. With 2 bases clipped from V and 5 bases from J, the junction kept 7 bases outside the gene matches. The CDR3 sequence: CASSELAGAKDTQYF. For the CDR3, the DNA is TGTGCCAGCAGTGAATTGGCGGGAGCGAAAGATACGCAGTATTTT. Variable domain in full (rest from reference TRBV2 and TRBJ2-3): EPEVTQTPSHQVTQMGQEVILRCVPISNHLYFYWYRQILGQKVEFLVSFYNNEISEKSEIFDDQFSVERPDGSNFTLKIRSTKLEDSAMYFCASSELAGAKDTQYFGPGTRLTVL.

This sequence joins TRBV10-1 and TRBJ2-7, with 7 bases identical to TRBD1. This CDR3 is 13 amino acids long. Trimming cost V 11 bases and J 2 bases; bases outside gene matches: 9. CDR1 is WNHNN and CDR2 is SYGVQD in the germline V gene (reference sequence). CDR3 DNA: TGCGCCTGCTCCGGGACAGTTACCTACGAGCAGTACTTC. This encodes CACSGTVTYEQYF.

The gene calls are TRBV9 and TRBJ2-3, with TRBD2 as a possible D gene (6 bases). Germline CDR1 is SGDLS and CDR2 is YYNGEE. The CDR3 extends over 14 amino acids. The ends were cut back, 4 bases at V and 5 bases at J, with 14 bases in the middle. Written as DNA, the CDR3 is TGTGCCAGCAGCCCCCGGACTAACAAAGATACGCAGTATTTT. Its protein is CASSPRTNKDTQYF.

This chain uses TRBV4-1 with TRBJ1-2; D is unresolved. Germline V gene data show CDR1 as MGHRA and CDR2 as YSYEKL. The CDR3 contains 14 residues. Trimming shortened V by 5 bases and J by 2 bases, and 12 bases separated the two germline ends. The DNA for the CDR3 is TGCGCCAGCAGCACCCCCGGAGGGAACTATGGCTACACCTTC. Protein product: CASSTPGGNYGYTF.

This chain uses TRBV10-3 with TRBJ1-1, with D possibly TRBD1 on 6 matching bases. The CDR3 length is 14 residues. Trimming removed 7 bases from V and 0 bases from J, with 12 bases in between. Germline values: CDR1 ENHRY, CDR2 SYGVKD. The CDR3 bases are TGTGCCATCAACCGAGGACAGATGAACACTGAAGCTTTCTTT. Its translation is CAINRGQMNTEAFF.

V usage is TRBV28 and J usage is TRBJ1-2, with 8 bases that match TRBD1. The J segment lost 8 bases and the V segment lost 5 bases, leaving 13 bases of the junction unmatched. Germline V CDR1 and CDR2: MDHEN, SYDVKM. This CDR3 is 15 amino acids long. CDR3 loop: CASSDHSDRVGGYTF. DNA for the CDR3: TGTGCCAGCAGTGACCACTCGGACAGGGTGGGGGGCTACACCTTC.

The gene calls are TRBV14 and TRBJ2-5, with 9 bases that match TRBD1. CDR3 length: 15 amino acids. The trim removed 5 bases at V and 5 bases at J, leaving 9 bases unmatched. Germline V lookup: CDR1 SGHDN, CDR2 FVKESK. The CDR3 region has the DNA TGTGCCAGCAGCTTCACAGGGGGCGCCGGGGAGACCCAGTACTTC. This translates into CASSFTGGAGETQYF.

This sequence joins TRBV10-3 and TRBJ2-4; TRBD1 matches at 12 bases. In germline, CDR1 is ENHRY, CDR2 SYGVKD. The CDR3 runs 16 residues. Trimming at V came to 3 bases and at J to 6 bases, leaving 6 bases not matched to a gene. The CDR3 sequence: CAISDGTGGRANIQYF. The CDR3 nucleotides read TGTGCCATCAGTGACGGGACAGGGGGCAGGGCAAACATTCAGTACTTC.

CDR3 in DNA: TGTGCCAGCAGCGTACGCCCGCAAAGCCTGGTCGGGGAGCAGTTCTTC. Translation: CASSVRPQSLVGEQFF. The chain has TRBV27 and TRBJ2-1; unclear D gene. The ends were cut back, 6 bases at V and 10 bases at J, with 25 bases in the middle. Germline lookup yields CDR1 MNHEY and CDR2 SMNVEV (reference sequence). The CDR3 is 16 residues long.